This T cell receptor beta chain was recovered during a study of blood T cell repertoires in COVID-19. Looking at the study overall: Specimens from acute and convalescent COVID-19 originated in the United States, Italy and Spain. Sources were T cells, B-cell-depleted T cells, or PBMCs; the material itself was cDNA or gDNA.

CDR3 length: 18 residues. The germline gives CDR1 SEHNR, CDR2 FQNEAQ (reference sequence). V gave up 4 bases and J gave up 8 bases; unmatched junction bases: 20. Original analysis: Cell counts per sample came from amplifying reference gene primers. Using immunoSEQ multiplex PCR, the repertoire was profiled, and TCRdb retains in-frame clones only, with some absent. V and J calls and clone size come straight from that table; D and trimming were deduced from the DNA. This table has hundreds of thousands of clones, around 87% appearing once. The sequencing input was peripheral blood. This TCR came from a human donor in a cohort sampled during active COVID-19. The chain links TRBV7-9 to TRBJ2-1; TRBD2 agrees at 7 bases. CDR3 residues: CASSSHRQPRGRADEQFF. The CDR3 DNA reads TGTGCCAGCAGCTCCCATAGGCAACCGCGGGGGAGGGCCGATGAGCAGTTCTTC.